This TCR beta chain was documented in a study of T cell changes during pregnancy in multiple sclerosis. Sequencing used immunoSEQ multiplex PCR; TCRdb keeps in-frame clones, though not all of them. The sample consists of 50,000 or so clones, around 94% of them appearing once. Germline assignment: CDR1 SNHLY and CDR2 FYNNEI. The V end lost 6 bases, the J end lost 8 bases, and 19 bases lay between the germline ends. The CDR3 loop spans 15 amino acids. The TCR sequence derives from a female donor with multiple sclerosis, enrolled in a pregnancy study. The gene calls are TRBV2 and TRBJ1-4, with D tentatively TRBD1 (6 bases). The sequencing used CD4+ T cells from peripheral blood mononuclear cells, collected in the third trimester of pregnancy. This CDR3 reads CASSETGLPSEKLFF. The CDR3 DNA reads TGTGCCAGCAGCGAAACAGGGCTGCCATCCGAAAAACTGTTTTTT. Full variable domain (outside the CDR3, taken from reference TRBV2 and TRBJ1-4): EPEVTQTPSHQVTQMGQEVILRCVPISNHLYFYWYRQILGQKVEFLVSFYNNEISEKSEIFDDQFSVERPDGSNFTLKIRSTKLEDSAMYFCASSETGLPSEKLFFGSGTQLSVL.